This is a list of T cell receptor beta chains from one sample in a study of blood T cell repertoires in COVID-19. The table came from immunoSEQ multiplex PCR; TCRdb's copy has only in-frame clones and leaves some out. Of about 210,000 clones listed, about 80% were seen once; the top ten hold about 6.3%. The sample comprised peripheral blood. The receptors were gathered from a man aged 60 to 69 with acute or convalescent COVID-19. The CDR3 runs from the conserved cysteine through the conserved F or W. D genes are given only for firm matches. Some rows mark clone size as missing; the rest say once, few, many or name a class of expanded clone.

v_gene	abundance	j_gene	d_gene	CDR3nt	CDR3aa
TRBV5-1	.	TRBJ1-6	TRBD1	TGCGCCAGCAGCTTGGGATCGACAGGGTTCAATTCACCCCTCCACTTT	CASSLGSTGFNSPLHF
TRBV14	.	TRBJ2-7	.	TGTGCCAGCAGCCCCCTGGGACGGGGGTCCTACGAGCAGTACTTC	CASSPLGRGSYEQYF
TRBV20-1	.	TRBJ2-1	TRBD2	TGCAGTGCTAGTAGTGCTAGCGGGAACTCCTACAATGAGCAGTTCTTC	CSASSASGNSYNEQFF
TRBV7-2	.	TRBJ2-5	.	TGTGCCAGCAGCTTAAGCCGACAAGAGACCCAGTACTTC	CASSLSRQETQYF
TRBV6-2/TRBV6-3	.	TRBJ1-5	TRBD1	TGTGCCAGCAGTTACTCGACAGGGACGCTAAGCAATCAGCCCCAGCATTTT	CASSYSTGTLSNQPQHF
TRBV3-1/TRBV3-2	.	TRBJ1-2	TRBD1	TGTGCCAGCAGCCAAAGGGGGCAGGGTGGCTACACCTTC	CASSQRGQGGYTF
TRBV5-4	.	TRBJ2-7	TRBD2	TGTGCCAGCAGCTTGGGCGGGGGTACCTACGAGCAGTACTTC	CASSLGGGTYEQYF
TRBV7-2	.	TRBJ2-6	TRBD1	TGTGCCAGCAGCTTACGACAGGGTACTGGGGCCAACGTCCTGACTTTC	CASSLRQGTGANVLTF
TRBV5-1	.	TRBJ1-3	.	TGCGCCAGCAGTTCCCAAATGACAGGTACCTCTGGAAACACCATATATTTT	CASSSQMTGTSGNTIYF
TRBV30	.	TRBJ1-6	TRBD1	TGTGCCTCTACAGGGGGCTTAAATTCACCCCTCCACTTT	CASTGGLNSPLHF
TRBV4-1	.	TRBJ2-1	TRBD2	TGCGCCAGCAGTCACGGGACTAGCGGTTACAATGAGCAGTTCTTC	CASSHGTSGYNEQFF
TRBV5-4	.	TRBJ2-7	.	TGTGCCAGCAGCCTGGGCCGGGGGGGACAGTCCTACGAGCAGTACTTC	CASSLGRGGQSYEQYF
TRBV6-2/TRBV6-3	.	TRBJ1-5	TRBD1	TGTGCCAGCAGCTCCCGGGACAGGGGTCAGCCCCAGCATTTT	CASSSRDRGQPQHF
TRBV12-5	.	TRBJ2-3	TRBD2	TGTGCTAGTGGTCCGGGACTAGCGGGGGGCACAGATACGCAGTATTTT	CASGPGLAGGTDTQYF
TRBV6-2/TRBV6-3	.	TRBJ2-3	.	TGTGCCAGCAGTTATATAAGCACAGATACGCAGTATTTT	CASSYISTDTQYF
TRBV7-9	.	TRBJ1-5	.	TGTGCCGGATATAACAGGGTCCCTCAGCCCCAGCATTTT	CAGYNRVPQPQHF
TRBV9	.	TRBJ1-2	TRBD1	TGTGCCAGCAGCGGCACAGGGACAGCCCCATCTTATGGCTACACCTTC	CASSGTGTAPSYGYTF
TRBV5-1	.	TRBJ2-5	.	TGCGCCAGCAGCTTGGAGCTAGTCGAAGAGACCCAGTACTTC	CASSLELVEETQYF
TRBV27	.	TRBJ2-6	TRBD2	TGTGCCAGCAGTCCAGTTTTAGCGGGGCTTGGCTCTGGGGCCAACGTCCTGACTTTC	CASSPVLAGLGSGANVLTF
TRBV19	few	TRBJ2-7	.	TGTGCCAGTAGGAACAGCGGAACCTACGAGCAGTACTTC	CASRNSGTYEQYF
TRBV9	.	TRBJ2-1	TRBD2	TGTGCCAGCAGCGTCGGGACTAGCTTGGGGAATGAGCAGTTCTTC	CASSVGTSLGNEQFF
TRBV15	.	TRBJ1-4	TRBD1	TGTGCCACCAGCAGAGATTTAGGACAGGGAGATGAAAAACTGTTTTTT	CATSRDLGQGDEKLFF
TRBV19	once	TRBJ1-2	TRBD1	TGTGCCAGTAGTATCGGTATACGATGGTCGGGACAGGGGTCTGGCTACACCTTC	CASSIGIRWSGQGSGYTF
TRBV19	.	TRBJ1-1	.	TGTGCCAGTAGTATAAAGGGCCGGGGGGCTGAAGCTTTCTTT	CASSIKGRGAEAFF
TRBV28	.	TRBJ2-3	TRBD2	TGTGCCAGCAGTTTAAGGCGGGGAGGGACCAGCACAGATACGCAGTATTTT	CASSLRRGGTSTDTQYF
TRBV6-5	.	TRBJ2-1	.	TGTGCCAGCAGTTACTCGACCAGGTACAATGAGCAGTTCTTC	CASSYSTRYNEQFF